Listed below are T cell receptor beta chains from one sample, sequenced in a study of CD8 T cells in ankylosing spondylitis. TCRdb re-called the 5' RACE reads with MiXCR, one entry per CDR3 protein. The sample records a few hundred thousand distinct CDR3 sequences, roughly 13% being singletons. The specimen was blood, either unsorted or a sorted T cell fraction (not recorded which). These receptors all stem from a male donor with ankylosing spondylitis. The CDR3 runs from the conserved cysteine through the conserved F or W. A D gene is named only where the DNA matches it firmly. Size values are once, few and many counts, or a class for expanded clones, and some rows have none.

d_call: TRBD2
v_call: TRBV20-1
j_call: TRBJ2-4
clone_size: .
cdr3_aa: CSARNQREWYF
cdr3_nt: TGCAGTGCTAGAAATCAGCGGGAGTGGTACTTC

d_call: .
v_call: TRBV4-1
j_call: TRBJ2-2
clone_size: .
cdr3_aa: CASSPLRNTGELFF
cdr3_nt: TGCGCCAGCAGCCCCCTCCGAAACACCGGGGAGCTGTTTTTT

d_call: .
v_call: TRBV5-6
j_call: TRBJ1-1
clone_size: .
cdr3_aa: CASSEQGLGNTEAFF
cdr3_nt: TGTGCCAGCAGCGAACAGGGTTTGGGGAACACTGAAGCTTTCTTT

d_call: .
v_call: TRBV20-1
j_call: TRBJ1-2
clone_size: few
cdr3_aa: CSARLTAYSNYGYTF
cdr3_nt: TGCAGTGCTAGGCTCACCGCCTACTCTAACTATGGCTACACCTTC

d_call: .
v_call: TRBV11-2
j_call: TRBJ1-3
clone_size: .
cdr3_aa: CASSLGAPGNTIYF
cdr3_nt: TGTGCCAGCAGCTTGGGAGCCCCTGGAAACACCATATATTTT

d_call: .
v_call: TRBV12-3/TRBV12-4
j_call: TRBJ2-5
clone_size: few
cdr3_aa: CASSLWEGGETQYF
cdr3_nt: TGTGCCAGCAGTTTATGGGAAGGGGGAGAGACCCAGTACTTC

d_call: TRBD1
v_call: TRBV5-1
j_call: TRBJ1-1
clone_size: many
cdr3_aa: CASSLERGGAFIEAFF
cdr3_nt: TGCGCCAGCAGCTTGGAGAGAGGGGGCGCTTTTATTGAAGCTTTCTTT

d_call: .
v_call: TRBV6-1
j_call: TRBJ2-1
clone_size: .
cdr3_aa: CASSELTSYNEQFF
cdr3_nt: TGTGCCAGCAGTGAACTAACTAGCTACAATGAGCAGTTCTTC

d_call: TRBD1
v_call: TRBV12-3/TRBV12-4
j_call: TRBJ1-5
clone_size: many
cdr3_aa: CASSRRGTENQPQHF
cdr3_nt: TGTGCCAGCAGTCGCCGAGGGACAGAGAATCAGCCCCAGCATTTT

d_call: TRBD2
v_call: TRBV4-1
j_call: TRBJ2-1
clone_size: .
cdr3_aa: CASSLLTSGEAYNEQFF
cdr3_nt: TGCGCCAGCAGCCTACTGACTAGCGGGGAGGCCTACAATGAGCAGTTCTTC